What follows is one T cell receptor (beta chain) and its context. This entry is derived from a study of shared clonotypes between healthy human individuals. Study-level information: CD8 memory received one plate per donor, CD8 naive two, CD4 memory three and CD4 naive three.

The length of the CDR3 is 15 residues. Germline lookup yields CDR1 SGHKS and CDR2 YYEKEE (reference sequence). Germline trimming cut 3 bases from V and 3 bases from J; bases unmatched to any gene: 5. TCRdb's copy holds only in-frame clones and misses some; the assay was immunoSEQ multiplex PCR. In the table there are some 2.1 million clones, approximately 92% of which are singletons. Naive CD8 cells, CD45RO-negative and positively selected for CCR7, excluded terminally differentiated effector memory CD45RA+ cells. The receptor's source is a man younger than 35 in good health. Some clones in this sample may be carry-over from other donors' samples. The gene calls are TRBV5-5 and TRBJ2-7, with 11 nucleotides matching TRBD1. The sequenced sample consisted of naive CD8+ T cells from PBMCs. The CDR3, as DNA: TGTGCCAGCAGCTCAGGACAGGGGGCTTACTACGAGCAGTACTTC. Translating gives CASSSGQGAYYEQYF.